The rows below give T cell receptor beta chains drawn from one sample of a study of T cell responses to AZD1222 COVID-19 vaccine. Clones were read by immunoSEQ multiplex PCR, and TCRdb kept only the in-frame ones, dropping some. The sample comprises about 140,000 clones, about nine tenths of which are singletons, and roughly 3.1% rests with the top ten. The specimen was peripheral blood, collected on day 0 of AZD1222 vaccination. Receptor source: an adult in good health. Each CDR3 is given with its conserved first and last residue. The order of the fields is D gene, J gene, clone size, V gene, CDR3 DNA, CDR3 protein. D genes are given only for firm matches. The size of a clone is reported for some rows only, either as once, few or many, or as a class for expanded clones.

D: TRBD1; J: TRBJ2-7; size: once; V: TRBV11-2; DNA: TGTGCCAGCAGCTCGGGTTGGACAGGGTCCTCCACCTACGAGCAGTACTTC; CDR3: CASSSGWTGSSTYEQYF
D: TRBD2; J: TRBJ2-3; size: NA; V: TRBV5-1; DNA: TGCGCCAGCAGCACCGGGACTAGCGGTCCCGATACGCAGTATTTT; CDR3: CASSTGTSGPDTQYF
D: NA; J: TRBJ1-2; size: once; V: TRBV3-1/TRBV3-2; DNA: TGTGCCAGCAGCCATTCTGCGGGGGCCCTACGGAGTTATGGCTACACCTTC; CDR3: CASSHSAGALRSYGYTF
D: TRBD2; J: TRBJ2-1; size: NA; V: TRBV30; DNA: TGTGCCTGGAGCAAAGGGACTAGCGGGATACGCAATGAGCAGTTCTTC; CDR3: CAWSKGTSGIRNEQFF
D: NA; J: TRBJ2-3; size: NA; V: TRBV2; DNA: TGTGCCAGCAGTGAACTAGGCACAGATACGCAGTATTTT; CDR3: CASSELGTDTQYF
D: NA; J: TRBJ1-1; size: NA; V: TRBV3-1/TRBV3-2; DNA: TGTGCCAGCCGCTCCACGAACACTGAAGCTTTCTTT; CDR3: CASRSTNTEAFF
D: NA; J: TRBJ2-7; size: NA; V: TRBV7-7; DNA: TGTGCTAGCAGCTTAGCGCTAGGTTACGAGCAGTACTTC; CDR3: CASSLALGYEQYF
D: NA; J: TRBJ2-1; size: NA; V: TRBV5-4; DNA: TGTGCCAGCAGCCTCCGGGACATAGCTTACAATGAGCAGTTCTTC; CDR3: CASSLRDIAYNEQFF
D: NA; J: TRBJ1-2; size: NA; V: TRBV7-9; DNA: TGTGCCAGCAGCTTATCAGGAGGGGGCTACACCTTC; CDR3: CASSLSGGGYTF
D: TRBD2; J: TRBJ2-1; size: NA; V: TRBV4-2; DNA: TGTGCCAGCAGCCAATGGGGACTAGCGGGACCCTATAACTCCTACAATGAGCAGTTCTTC; CDR3: CASSQWGLAGPYNSYNEQFF
D: NA; J: TRBJ2-2; size: NA; V: TRBV11-3; DNA: TGTGCCAGCAGCTTAGAAGGAGCAGGCGGGGAGCTGTTTTTT; CDR3: CASSLEGAGGELFF
D: NA; J: TRBJ1-1; size: NA; V: TRBV11-2; DNA: TGTGCCAGCAGCTTAGTCGGGACACCTATGAACACTGAAGCTTTCTTT; CDR3: CASSLVGTPMNTEAFF
D: NA; J: TRBJ1-1; size: once; V: TRBV12-3/TRBV12-4; DNA: TGTGCCAGCAGTTTAGGGACTCTTGAAGCTTTCTTT; CDR3: CASSLGTLEAFF
D: NA; J: TRBJ2-5; size: NA; V: TRBV3-1/TRBV3-2; DNA: TGTGCCAGCAGCCAAGTTGCGGCGAGGGAGACCCAGTACTTC; CDR3: CASSQVAARETQYF
D: NA; J: TRBJ1-5; size: once; V: TRBV19; DNA: TGTGCCAGTAGGGGCGATGACTCCTGGAATAGCAATCAGCCCCAGCATTTT; CDR3: CASRGDDSWNSNQPQHF
D: NA; J: TRBJ1-5; size: NA; V: TRBV7-2; DNA: TGTGCCAGCAGCTTCGAGATCAATCAGCCCCAGCATTTT; CDR3: CASSFEINQPQHF
D: NA; J: TRBJ1-3; size: NA; V: TRBV30; DNA: TGTGCCTGGAGTGATCGATGGAACCTAGACTCTGGAAACACCATATATTTT; CDR3: CAWSDRWNLDSGNTIYF
D: NA; J: TRBJ2-2; size: NA; V: TRBV7-2; DNA: TGTGCCAGCAGCTTAGTAGGGCAGGCCGAGCTGTTTTTT; CDR3: CASSLVGQAELFF
D: TRBD2; J: TRBJ2-1; size: NA; V: TRBV5-1; DNA: TGCGCCAGCAGCTTGAACGGGGGGGCCCTCAATGAGCAGTTCTTC; CDR3: CASSLNGGALNEQFF
D: NA; J: TRBJ2-5; size: NA; V: TRBV19; DNA: TGTGCCAGTAGTTGGACGGACCAAGAGACCCAGTACTTC; CDR3: CASSWTDQETQYF
D: NA; J: TRBJ2-4; size: NA; V: TRBV7-3; DNA: TGTGCCAGCAGCACCAGGGGAGGGCAAAACATTCAGTACTTC; CDR3: CASSTRGGQNIQYF
D: NA; J: TRBJ1-2; size: NA; V: TRBV11-3; DNA: TGTGCCAGCAGTCTACACCGGGGACGGGAGCGTAACTATGGCTACACCTTC; CDR3: CASSLHRGRERNYGYTF
D: NA; J: TRBJ1-1; size: NA; V: TRBV5-3; DNA: TGTGCCAGAAGTTATAGGTGTGACACTGAAGCTTTCTTT; CDR3: CARSYRCDTEAFF
D: NA; J: TRBJ1-5; size: NA; V: TRBV19; DNA: TGTGCCAGTAGTACTGGGGGCAGGGGTCACAATCAGCCCCAGCATTTT; CDR3: CASSTGGRGHNQPQHF
D: TRBD2; J: TRBJ2-5; size: NA; V: TRBV10-3; DNA: TGTGCCATCAGTGGGACTAGGGGAGAGACCCAGTACTTC; CDR3: CAISGTRGETQYF
D: NA; J: TRBJ2-2; size: NA; V: TRBV7-2; DNA: TGTGCCAGCAGCCTCCGACGCAACACCGGGGAGCTGTTTTTT; CDR3: CASSLRRNTGELFF
D: NA; J: TRBJ2-7; size: NA; V: TRBV7-2; DNA: TGTGCCAGCAGAATCGGGGCCTACGAGCAGTACTTC; CDR3: CASRIGAYEQYF
D: NA; J: TRBJ2-3; size: NA; V: TRBV4-3; DNA: TGCGCCAGCAGCCAAGGTACAGCCGGGCCGACCACAGATACGCAGTATTTT; CDR3: CASSQGTAGPTTDTQYF
D: NA; J: TRBJ1-2; size: NA; V: TRBV12-3/TRBV12-4; DNA: TGTGCCAGCAGTTTGTCAGGGCCTTATGGCTACACCTTC; CDR3: CASSLSGPYGYTF
D: TRBD1; J: TRBJ2-3; size: NA; V: TRBV27; DNA: TGTGCCAGTGCGTCCGGGACAGGGGGAGATACGCAGTATTTT; CDR3: CASASGTGGDTQYF